The 30 T cell receptor beta chains given below trace back to one sample, sequenced in a study of early T cells in non-severe SARS-CoV-2 infection listed by TCRdb under 2021. Receptor amplification or capture employed 5' RACE. Sequencing relied on a NextSeq 500. TCRdb took the public reads, trimmed them with fastp at Q25, ran MiXCR for clone calling and kept in-frame beta chains. One record per CDR3 amino acid sequence lists the most common genes and DNA. In this sample the table shows roughly 64,000 distinct CDR3 sequences, about 10% of which occur a single time. The top ten clones comprise nearly 3% of the sample. The specimen comprised whole blood, sampled at baseline. These receptor sequences come from an adult who was a healthcare worker with PCR-confirmed SARS-CoV-2 infection or an uninfected control (not recorded which).

The chain links TRBV6-2 or TRBV6-3 to TRBJ2-7, with a possible D match to TRBD1 (6 bases). The CDR3 runs to 13 residues. V was pared by 6 bases and J by 5 bases, with 14 bases between. The germline V gene has CDR1 MNHEY and CDR2 SVGEGT. The CDR3 DNA is TGTGCCAGCAGCTCTACAGGGATCCACGAGCAGTACTTC. It is translated as CASSSTGIHEQYF.

The table lists this clonotype with a few counts. This chain links TRBV7-9 with TRBJ2-5; maybe TRBD1 (6 bases). This CDR3 is built from 14 residues. Germline CDR1 is SEHNR and CDR2 is FQNEAQ (reference sequence). Trimming stripped 6 bases from V and 5 bases from J, with 16 bases between. CDR3: CASRPGTSGETQYF. CDR3 in DNA: TGTGCCAGCAGGCCCGGGACATCTGGTGAGACCCAGTACTTC.

This clonotype has a handful of counts. This rearrangement joins TRBV4-3 to TRBJ1-2; no clear D. V lost 1 base and J 4 bases, leaving 7 bases between the germline ends. The CDR3 is made up of 13 amino acids. Germline CDR1 is LGHNA and CDR2 is YSLEER. The CDR3 DNA reads TGCGCCAGCAGCCAAGCGGGCGGCTATGGCTACACCTTC. Translated: CASSQAGGYGYTF.

V gene TRBV20-1 combines with J gene TRBJ2-5; perhaps TRBD1 as D (5 bases). The V gene's germline CDR1 is DFQATT and CDR2 SNEGSKA (reference sequence). Deletions cut 6 bases from V and 3 bases from J, with 8 bases between. CDR3 length: 11 amino acids. Here the CDR3 DNA reads TGCAGTGCCTCCAGGGAAGAGACCCAGTACTTC. Protein sequence: CSASREETQYF.

This clonotype showed up many times. The chain uses TRBV7-6 and TRBJ2-2; D unresolved. This CDR3 is 17 amino acids long. Germline CDR1 reads SGHVS; CDR2 reads FNYEAQ. Trimming removed 1 base from V and 1 base from J, with 13 bases in between. Written as DNA, the CDR3 is TGTGCCAGCAGCTTAGGGCCTAGTAGACAGAACACCGGGGAGCTGTTTTTT. Translation: CASSLGPSRQNTGELFF.

The chain has TRBV20-1 and TRBJ2-5; 7 nucleotides align to TRBD1. The junction had 2 bases not matched to a gene; V was cut back by 3 bases and J by 4 bases. CDR1 and CDR2 (germline): DFQATT, SNEGSKA (reference sequence). This CDR3 is built from 12 residues. The CDR3 sequence: CSASHRGETQYF. The CDR3 nucleotides read TGCAGTGCTAGTCACAGGGGAGAGACCCAGTACTTC.

This clonotype was counted only a few times. The chain employs TRBV5-1 and TRBJ1-5; no firm D call. Germline V gives CDR1 SGHRS, CDR2 YFSETQ. The germline V and J ends were trimmed by 2 bases and 3 bases, with 12 bases remaining between them. The CDR3 contains 15 residues. The CDR3 region has the DNA TGCGCCAGCAGCTTTGACGGCAGCCTCAATCAGCCCCAGCATTTT. Protein: CASSFDGSLNQPQHF.

The rearrangement links TRBV27 to TRBJ1-4; D is perhaps TRBD1 (5 bases). This CDR3 is 15 amino acids long. Germline V gives CDR1 MNHEY, CDR2 SMNVEV (reference sequence). Trimming took 6 bases from V and 0 from J, leaving 11 bases between them. Here the CDR3 DNA reads TGTGCCAGCAGGAACAGGATTGCAACTAATGAAAAACTGTTTTTT. Amino acids: CASRNRIATNEKLFF.

This clonotype has a handful of counts. The genes are TRBV12-3 or TRBV12-4 and TRBJ1-5; D gene ambiguous. The V end lost 1 base, the J end lost 0 bases, and 13 bases lay between the germline ends. This CDR3 region has 17 residues. CDR3 protein: CASSLGWGFDSNQPQHF. DNA of the CDR3: TGTGCCAGCAGTTTAGGTTGGGGATTCGATAGCAATCAGCCCCAGCATTTT.

The chain carries TRBV20-1 and TRBJ1-1; 8 bases are shared with TRBD1. V dropped 1 base and J dropped 6; count of bases not matched to a gene: 4. Looked up from germline, CDR1 is DFQATT and CDR2 is SNEGSKA (reference sequence). The CDR3 loop spans 13 amino acids. CDR3 in amino acids: CSARGAQGAEAFF. As DNA, the CDR3 is TGCAGTGCTAGAGGGGCACAGGGGGCTGAAGCTTTCTTT.

This clonotype was seen many times. The chain couples TRBV13 to TRBJ1-1, with D unresolved. The germline gives CDR1 PRHDT, CDR2 FYEKMQ (reference sequence). The CDR3 covers 14 residues. Trimming took off 0 bases at V and 4 bases at J, with 9 bases between the two ends. CDR3 sequence reads: CASSLGLGSTEAFF. CDR3 nucleotides: TGTGCCAGCAGCTTAGGCCTCGGGAGCACTGAAGCTTTCTTT. Filled out from reference TRBV13 and TRBJ1-1, the complete variable domain reads AAGVIQSPRHLIKEKRETATLKCYPIPRHDTVYWYQQGPGQDPQFLISFYEKMQSDKGSIPDRFSAQQFSDYHSELNMSSLELGDSALYFCASSLGLGSTEAFFGQGTRLTVV.

This clonotype was observed a few times. The genes are TRBV15 and TRBJ1-3; D is unclear. Trimming pared 5 bases from V and 0 bases from J, leaving 11 bases between. CDR3 length: 15 amino acids. Per the germline V gene, CDR1 is LNHNV and CDR2 is YYDKDF (reference sequence). The CDR3 bases are TGTGCCACCAGCCGTACCGTTACCTCTGGAAACACCATATATTTT. Amino acids: CATSRTVTSGNTIYF.

This chain joins TRBV28 and TRBJ2-2; a weak D match, TRBD1 (6 bases). The V gene lost 7 bases and the J gene lost 0 bases, with 12 bases spanning the gap. The length of the CDR3 is 15 residues. CDR1 is MDHEN and CDR2 is SYDVKM in the germline V gene. The CDR3 spells CASTVDRPNTGELFF. For the CDR3, the DNA is TGTGCCAGCACCGTGGACAGACCGAACACCGGGGAGCTGTTTTTT.

The chain employs TRBV20-1 and TRBJ2-7; a possible D gene is TRBD2 (6 bases). Germline CDR1 reads DFQATT; CDR2 reads SNEGSKA (reference sequence). Deletions cut 3 bases from V and 2 bases from J, with 11 bases between. The CDR3 loop spans 13 amino acids. CDR3 sequence: CSASLTSPYEQYF. For the CDR3, the DNA is TGCAGTGCTAGCCTAACTAGCCCCTACGAGCAGTACTTC.

This clonotype has more than one count but fewer than ten. The chain is built from TRBV7-2 and TRBJ1-3; D is unresolved. Germline CDR1 is SGHTA and CDR2 is FQGNSA. Trimming left V 1 base short and J 3 bases short, with 4 bases between. CDR3 length: 13 amino acids. The CDR3 bases are TGTGCCAGCAGCTTAGGGGGTGGAAACACCATATATTTT. Translation gives CASSLGGGNTIYF.

The chain joins TRBV3-1 to TRBJ2-7; D gene unclear. V was cut by 4 bases and J by 4 bases, with 14 bases left in between. Looked up from germline, CDR1 is LGHDT and CDR2 is YNNKEL (reference sequence). This CDR3 spans 14 amino acids. The CDR3 region has the DNA TGTGCCAGCAGCCCAACGACCCGGCCTTACGAGCAGTACTTC. As protein: CASSPTTRPYEQYF.

This chain links TRBV7-8 with TRBJ2-3; possible D gene TRBD1, 6 bases. Germline assignment: CDR1 SGHVS and CDR2 FQNEAQ. Between the trimmed V and J ends, which lost 0 bases and 14 bases, there was a span of 12 bases. This CDR3 comprises 12 residues. The CDR3 region is CASSLAGAHLYF. The CDR3 bases are TGTGCCAGCAGCTTAGCGGGGGCCCATTTGTATTTT.

The J gene is TRBJ1-2, the V gene TRBV12-3 or TRBV12-4; possibly TRBD1 for D (5 bases). Between the trimmed V and J ends, which lost 1 base and 1 base, there was a span of 10 bases. This CDR3 spans 15 amino acids. In nucleotides, the CDR3 is TGTGCCAGCAGTTTAGGGACATTGATTAACTATGGCTACACCTTC. This codes for CASSLGTLINYGYTF.

This chain joins TRBV6-5 and TRBJ2-7; 8 bases line up with TRBD1. This CDR3 region has 15 residues. Germline CDR1 and CDR2: MNHEY and SVGAGI. The J segment lost 4 bases and the V segment lost 4 bases, leaving 9 bases of the junction unmatched. As DNA, the CDR3 is TGTGCCAGCAGTTTCTCCGGGACAGGTCGGTACGAGCAGTACTTC. Amino acid sequence: CASSFSGTGRYEQYF.

The chain joins TRBV6-1 to TRBJ2-5, with no clear D. V shed 4 bases and J shed 1 base, with 7 bases lying between them. Germline V gene data show CDR1 as MNHNS and CDR2 as SASEGT. The CDR3 is made up of 13 amino acids. The CDR3 DNA reads TGTGCCAGCAGTGCGCACTTCCAAGAGACCCAGTACTTC. Protein product: CASSAHFQETQYF.

The sample holds a few counts of this clonotype. The rearrangement joins TRBV4-1 to TRBJ1-1; TRBD1 is a possible D gene (5 bases). The CDR3 is 13 amino acids. V lost 2 bases to trimming and J lost 3 bases, with 7 bases between them. CDR1 is MGHRA and CDR2 is YSYEKL in the germline V gene. The CDR3 is CASSQRGDTEAFF. CDR3 DNA sequence: TGCGCCAGCAGCCAAAGGGGAGACACTGAAGCTTTCTTT.

The gene calls are TRBV25-1 and TRBJ1-2, with a weak D call TRBD1 (5 bases). Germline V gives CDR1 MGHDK, CDR2 SYGVNS. The CDR3 has 15 amino acids. Deletions cut 3 bases from V and 8 bases from J, with 19 bases between. Written as DNA, the CDR3 is TGTGCCAGCAGTGAGTCAGGGAAATCCCTATCCGGCTACACCTTC. Protein product: CASSESGKSLSGYTF.

This chain links TRBV12-3 or TRBV12-4 with TRBJ2-7; TRBD1 aligns across 10 bases. CDR3 size: 13 residues. The trim removed 6 bases at V and 5 bases at J, leaving 4 bases unmatched. CDR3 protein: CASRGQGLNEQYF. CDR3 nucleotides: TGTGCCAGCAGGGGACAGGGGCTGAACGAGCAGTACTTC.

This clonotype appeared many times. The chain employs TRBV18 and TRBJ1-2; tentative D call: TRBD1 (5 bases). CDR1 is KGHSH and CDR2 is LQKENI in the germline V gene. The CDR3 sequence is 14 residues long. Trimming removed 1 base at V and 4 bases at J, with 10 bases between. Written as DNA, the CDR3 is TGTGCCAGCTCACCACAGCAGGGTATCTATGGCTACACCTTC. Protein: CASSPQQGIYGYTF.

This CDR3 is CASSTPGLTDTQYF. CDR3 DNA sequence: TGTGCCAGTAGTACCCCGGGACTGACAGATACGCAGTATTTT. The V gene is TRBV19, the J gene TRBJ2-3; possibly TRBD2 for D (6 bases). CDR1 and CDR2 (germline): LNHDA, SQIVND (reference sequence). Trimming stripped 4 bases from V and 3 bases from J, with 11 bases between. The CDR3 runs 14 residues. Full variable domain (missing parts from reference TRBV19 and TRBJ2-3): DGGITQSPKYLFRKEGQNVTLSCEQNLNHDAMYWYRQDPGQGLRLIYYSQIVNDFQKGDIAEGYSVSREKKESFPLTVTSAQKNPTAFYLCASSTPGLTDTQYFGPGTRLTVL.

This clonotype was recorded a few times. The chain combines TRBV2 with TRBJ2-5; unclear D gene. Per the germline V gene, CDR1 is SNHLY and CDR2 is FYNNEI. CDR3 length equals 11 residues. The ends were cut back, 3 bases at V and 5 bases at J, with 4 bases in the middle. CDR3: CASSDWETQYF. The CDR3 bases are TGTGCCAGCAGTGACTGGGAGACCCAGTACTTC.

CDR3 in DNA: TGCAGTGCTAGAGATGGGTCTTCCTCCTACAATGAGCAGTTCTTC. This sequence encodes CSARDGSSSYNEQFF. The chain links TRBV20-1 to TRBJ2-1, with D unresolved. Trimming left V 0 bases short and J 0 bases short, with 9 bases between. Germline V gene lookup returns CDR1 DFQATT and CDR2 SNEGSKA (reference sequence). The CDR3 is made up of 15 amino acids.

The CDR3: CASSPFRPGGGTEAFF. CDR3 bases: TGTGCCAGCTCACCATTTAGGCCAGGGGGAGGCACTGAAGCTTTCTTT. This chain uses TRBV18 with TRBJ1-1; 7 nucleotides line up with TRBD1. Germline loops: CDR1 KGHSH, CDR2 LQKENI. The CDR3 length is 16 residues. Trimming took 2 bases from V and 4 from J; bases not matched to a gene: 10.

This clonotype was recorded many times. The chain employs TRBV7-9 and TRBJ2-7; possibly TRBD1 or TRBD2 for D (5 bases each). The CDR3 consists of 13 residues. V was pared by 4 bases and J by 9 bases, with 16 bases between. Germline values: CDR1 SEHNR, CDR2 FQNEAQ (reference sequence). Written as DNA, the CDR3 is TGTGCCAGCAGCTACTCCCGGGGCATCTGGCAGTACTTC. Residues: CASSYSRGIWQYF. The variable domain in full, with the rest retrieved from reference TRBV7-9 and TRBJ2-7, is DTGVSQNPRHKITKRGQNVTFRCDPISEHNRLYWYRQTLGQGPEFLTYFQNEAQLEKSRLLSDRFSAERPKGSFSTLEIQRTEQGDSAMYLCASSYSRGIWQYFGPGTRLTVT.

This clonotype was seen more than once but under ten times. The J gene is TRBJ2-7, the V gene TRBV11-2; the D is unclear. CDR1 is SGHAT, CDR2 FQNNGV, per germline. This CDR3 is built from 11 residues. Trimming took off 4 bases at V and 2 bases at J, with 3 bases between the two ends. CDR3 amino acids: CASSSAYEQYF. CDR3 nucleotide sequence: TGTGCCAGCAGCTCCGCCTACGAGCAGTACTTC.